Listed below are T cell receptor beta chains from one sample, sequenced in a study of cytomegalovirus exposure and HLA in healthy donors. The table came from immunoSEQ multiplex PCR; TCRdb's copy has only in-frame clones and leaves some out. The sample includes more than 100,000 clones. The material sequenced was PBMCs. Receptors originate from a man aged 18 to 29 in good health and CMV-seronegative. The CDR3 runs from the conserved cysteine through the conserved F or W. The D gene is left open where the match is weak.

>TRBJ2-7|NA|12|TRBV12-5
TGTGCTAGTGCTAAAGCGGCGTACGAGCAGTACTTC
CASAKAAYEQYF
>TRBJ1-1|TRBD1|16|TRBV27
TGTGCCAGCAGCCCAGCGCAGGGGGAGTTGTTCTTAGAAGCTTTCTTT
CASSPAQGELFLEAFF
>TRBJ2-5|NA|12|TRBV11-2
TGTGCCAGCAGCCTCTCCCGGGAGACCCAGTACTTC
CASSLSRETQYF
>TRBJ1-4|NA|13|TRBV5-1
TGCGCCAGCAGCTTGACAGGACGAGAAAAACTGTTTTTT
CASSLTGREKLFF
>TRBJ1-3|NA|14|TRBV9
TGTGCCAGCAGCTCTTCGAGCTCTGGAAACACCATATATTTT
CASSSSSSGNTIYF
>TRBJ1-1|TRBD1|13|TRBV2
TGTGCCAGCAGGCCCAGGGGGACCACTGAAGCTTTCTTT
CASRPRGTTEAFF
>TRBJ2-1|TRBD2|17|TRBV9
TGTGCCAGCAGCCCTTTCATAAGCGGGATGACGTACAATGAGCAGTTCTTC
CASSPFISGMTYNEQFF
>TRBJ1-2|TRBD1|14|TRBV5-1
TGCGCCAGCAGTCGCGGGACAGAATCTTATGGCTACACCTTC
CASSRGTESYGYTF
>TRBJ2-2|NA|15|TRBV30
TGTGCCTGGAGTGGGACTACGGGGAGAGGCGGGGAGCTGTTTTTT
CAWSGTTGRGGELFF
>TRBJ2-5|TRBD1|14|TRBV5-5
TGTGCCAGCAGCGCGACAGGGAGAGGAGAGACCCAGTACTTC
CASSATGRGETQYF